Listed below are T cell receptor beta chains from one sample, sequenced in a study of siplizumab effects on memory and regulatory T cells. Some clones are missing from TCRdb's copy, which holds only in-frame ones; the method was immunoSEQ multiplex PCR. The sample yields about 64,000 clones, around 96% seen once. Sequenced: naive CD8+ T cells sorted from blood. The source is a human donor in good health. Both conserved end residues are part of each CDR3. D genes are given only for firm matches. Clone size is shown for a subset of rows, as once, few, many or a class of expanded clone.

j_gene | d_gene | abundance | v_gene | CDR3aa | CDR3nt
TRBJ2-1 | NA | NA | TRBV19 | CASSLWTDNEQFF | TGTGCCAGTAGTCTTTGGACTGACAATGAGCAGTTCTTC
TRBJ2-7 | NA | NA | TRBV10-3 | CAISPDSTYEQYF | TGTGCCATCAGTCCGGACAGCACCTACGAGCAGTACTTC
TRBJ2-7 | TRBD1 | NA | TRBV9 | CASSVDGTVTSYEQYF | TGTGCCAGCAGCGTCGACGGGACAGTCACCTCCTACGAGCAGTACTTC
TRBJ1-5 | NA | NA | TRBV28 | CASSFFGTSNQPQHF | TGTGCCAGCAGTTTCTTCGGCACTAGCAATCAGCCCCAGCATTTT
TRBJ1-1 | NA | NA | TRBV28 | CASSHTGIEAFF | TGTGCCAGCAGCCATACAGGGATTGAAGCTTTCTTT
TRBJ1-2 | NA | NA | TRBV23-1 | CASGPRVPNYGYTF | TGCGCCAGCGGCCCAAGGGTTCCAAACTATGGCTACACCTTC
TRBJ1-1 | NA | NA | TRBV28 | CASTSDTLLQNTEAFF | TGTGCCAGCACCTCGGACACCCTACTCCAGAACACTGAAGCTTTCTTT
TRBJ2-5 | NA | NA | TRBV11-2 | CASSLARDGIQETQYF | TGTGCCAGCAGCTTAGCCCGGGACGGCATCCAAGAGACCCAGTACTTC
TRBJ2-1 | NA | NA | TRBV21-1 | CASSKVGHTYNEQFF | TGTGCCAGCAGCAAAGTGGGACACACTTACAATGAGCAGTTCTTC
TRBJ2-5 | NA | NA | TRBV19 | CASNTQAHGTQYF | TGTGCCAGTAATACCCAGGCGCACGGGACCCAGTACTTC
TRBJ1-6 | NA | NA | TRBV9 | CASSDGNSPLHF | TGTGCCAGCAGCGATGGGAACTCACCCCTCCACTTT
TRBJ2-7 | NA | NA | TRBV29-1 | CSVEAAYEQYF | TGCAGCGTTGAGGCCGCCTACGAGCAGTACTTC
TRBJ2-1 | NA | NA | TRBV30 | CELAAPNEQFF | TGTGAATTAGCGGCCCCCAATGAGCAGTTCTTC
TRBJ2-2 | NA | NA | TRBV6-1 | CASSENPVSTGELFF | TGTGCCAGCAGTGAAAACCCCGTGAGTACCGGGGAGCTGTTTTTT
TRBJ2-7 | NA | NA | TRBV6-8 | CASSYNYEQYF | TGTGCCAGCAGTTACAACTACGAGCAGTACTTC
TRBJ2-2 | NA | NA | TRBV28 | CASSTPGIGLGGELFF | TGTGCCAGCAGTACCCCGGGAATAGGACTTGGCGGGGAGCTGTTTTTT
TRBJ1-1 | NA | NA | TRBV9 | CASSVGDMNTEAFF | TGTGCCAGCAGCGTAGGAGATATGAACACTGAAGCTTTCTTT
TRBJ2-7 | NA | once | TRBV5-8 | CASGEPYEQYF | TGTGCCAGCGGCGAACCCTACGAGCAGTACTTC
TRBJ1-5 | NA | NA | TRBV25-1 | CASSEIDSYQPQHF | TGTGCCAGCAGTGAAATTGACAGCTATCAGCCCCAGCATTTT
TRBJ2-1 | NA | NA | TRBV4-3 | CASSQDRAGATVQFF | TGCGCCAGCAGCCAAGATCGCGCGGGGGCGACCGTGCAGTTCTTC
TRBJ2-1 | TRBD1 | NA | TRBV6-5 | CASRPGQVYNEQFF | TGTGCCAGCAGACCGGGACAGGTCTACAATGAGCAGTTCTTC
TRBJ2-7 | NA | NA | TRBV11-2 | CASSRPGATYEQYF | TGTGCCAGCAGCCGCCCAGGGGCAACTTACGAGCAGTACTTC
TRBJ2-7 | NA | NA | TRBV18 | CASSPAPTYEQYF | TGTGCCAGCTCACCAGCTCCGACCTACGAGCAGTACTTC
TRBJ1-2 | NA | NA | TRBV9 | CASSAQGGGYTF | TGTGCCAGCAGCGCACAGGGTGGTGGCTACACCTTC
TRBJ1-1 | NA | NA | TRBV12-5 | CASAFRTDDSNTEAFF | TGTGCTAGTGCTTTCCGGACAGACGATTCGAACACTGAAGCTTTCTTT
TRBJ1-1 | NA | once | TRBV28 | CASSFGSTEAFF | TGTGCCAGCAGTTTTGGTAGTACGGAAGCTTTCTTT
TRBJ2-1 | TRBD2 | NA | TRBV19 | CASSTGTINEQFF | TGTGCCAGTAGTACGGGGACTATCAATGAGCAGTTCTTC
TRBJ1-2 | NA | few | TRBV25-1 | CASSEFMGGYTF | TGTGCCAGCAGTGAATTCATGGGTGGCTACACCTTC
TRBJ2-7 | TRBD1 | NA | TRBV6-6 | CASSPLRQGTYEQYF | TGTGCCAGCAGTCCCCTTCGACAGGGGACCTACGAGCAGTACTTC
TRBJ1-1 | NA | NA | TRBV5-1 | CASSLEFGSEAFF | TGCGCCAGCAGCTTGGAATTTGGGTCTGAAGCTTTCTTT
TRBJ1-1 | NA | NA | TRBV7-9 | CASSLDEGVNTEAFF | TGTGCCAGCAGCTTAGATGAGGGAGTGAACACTGAAGCTTTCTTT
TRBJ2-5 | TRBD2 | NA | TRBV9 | CASSASGVQETQYF | TGTGCCAGCAGCGCGAGCGGGGTCCAAGAGACCCAGTACTTC
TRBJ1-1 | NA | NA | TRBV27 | CASSPPGLGNTEAFF | TGTGCCAGCAGTCCTCCGGGACTTGGGAACACTGAAGCTTTCTTT
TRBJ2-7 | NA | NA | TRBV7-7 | CASSFGRNYEQYF | TGTGCCAGCAGCTTTGGGAGGAACTACGAGCAGTACTTC
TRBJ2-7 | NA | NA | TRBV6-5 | CASSLGPAYEQYF | TGTGCCAGCAGTCTGGGTCCTGCCTACGAGCAGTACTTC
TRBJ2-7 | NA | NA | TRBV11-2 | CASSYAVGDYEQYF | TGTGCCAGCAGCTACGCGGTGGGGGACTACGAGCAGTACTTC
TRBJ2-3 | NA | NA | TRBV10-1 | CASSEGGSPYGDTQYF | TGCGCCAGCAGTGAAGGAGGCTCACCTTATGGTGATACGCAGTATTTT
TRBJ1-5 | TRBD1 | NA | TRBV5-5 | CASSFHGTGDQPQHF | TGTGCCAGCAGCTTTCACGGGACAGGGGATCAGCCCCAGCATTTT
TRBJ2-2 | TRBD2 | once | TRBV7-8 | CASSLAPGGGTGELFF | TGTGCCAGCAGCTTAGCCCCCGGGGGGGGGACCGGGGAGCTGTTTTTT
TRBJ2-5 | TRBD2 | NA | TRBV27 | CASSSGGRTQYF | TGTGCCAGCAGTTCGGGGGGACGGACCCAGTACTTC
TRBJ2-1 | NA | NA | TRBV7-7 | CASSLAGGPYNEQFF | TGTGCCAGCAGCTTAGCGGGGGGGCCTTACAATGAGCAGTTCTTC
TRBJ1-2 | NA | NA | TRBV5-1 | CASSHGANYGYTF | TGCGCCAGCAGCCACGGGGCAAATTATGGCTACACCTTC
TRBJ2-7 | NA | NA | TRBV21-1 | CASSKVDGGTKSYEQYF | TGTGCCAGCAGCAAAGTGGACGGAGGGACTAAATCCTACGAGCAGTACTTC
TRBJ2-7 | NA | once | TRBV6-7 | CASSMLYEQYF | TGTGCCAGCAGTATGCTCTACGAGCAGTACTTC
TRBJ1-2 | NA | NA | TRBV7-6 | CASSLEGNGYTF | TGTGCCAGCAGCTTAGAGGGGAACGGCTACACCTTC
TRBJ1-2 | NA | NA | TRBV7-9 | CASSLFGSGDHYGYTF | TGTGCCAGCAGCTTATTCGGGTCCGGGGATCACTATGGCTACACCTTC
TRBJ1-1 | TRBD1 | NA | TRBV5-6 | CASSNDWDRGISEAFF | TGTGCCAGCAGCAACGACTGGGACAGGGGAATCTCTGAAGCTTTCTTT
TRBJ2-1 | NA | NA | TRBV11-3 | CASSPPGVAEQFF | TGTGCCAGCAGCCCCCCCGGGGTGGCTGAGCAGTTCTTC
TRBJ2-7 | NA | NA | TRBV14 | CASSQAWGEQYF | TGTGCCAGCAGCCAAGCCTGGGGGGAGCAGTACTTC
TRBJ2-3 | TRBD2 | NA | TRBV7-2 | CASSLLAGNTQYF | TGTGCCAGCAGCTTATTAGCGGGGAATACGCAGTATTTT
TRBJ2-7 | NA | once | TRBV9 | CASSAGRSSYEQYF | TGTGCCAGCAGCGCGGGACGGAGCTCCTACGAGCAGTACTTC
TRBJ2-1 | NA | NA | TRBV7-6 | CASSLNKVLNEQFF | TGTGCCAGCAGCTTAAATAAGGTTTTGAATGAGCAGTTCTTC
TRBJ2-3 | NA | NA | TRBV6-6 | CASSWAATDTQYF | TGTGCCAGCAGTTGGGCGGCTACAGATACGCAGTATTTT
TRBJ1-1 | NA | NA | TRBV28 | CASSFNMNTEAFF | TGTGCCAGCAGTTTCAACATGAACACTGAAGCTTTCTTT